This T cell receptor (beta chain) was profiled in a study of shared clonotypes between healthy human individuals. Study as a whole: Each donor had three CD4 naive, three CD4 memory, two CD8 naive and one CD8 memory plate.

Naive CD8 cells were CD45RO-negative, positively selected for CCR7, excluding terminally differentiated effector memory CD45RA+ cells. TCRdb's copy holds only in-frame clones and misses some; the assay was immunoSEQ multiplex PCR. The table has roughly 2 million clones, about 95% seen once. The receptor comes from a man in his late teens or twenties in good health. The material sequenced was naive CD8+ T cells sorted from blood.

The CDR3 sequence is CASRFRDSYTEAFF. As DNA, the CDR3 is TGTGCCAGCAGGTTTCGAGACAGTTACACTGAAGCTTTCTTT. J is TRBJ1-1 and V is TRBV5-6; TRBD1 might be the D (5 bases). Trimming pared 5 bases from V and 3 bases from J, leaving 14 bases between. Germline-derived CDR1 and CDR2 are SGHDT and YYEEEE. The CDR3 has 14 amino acids.